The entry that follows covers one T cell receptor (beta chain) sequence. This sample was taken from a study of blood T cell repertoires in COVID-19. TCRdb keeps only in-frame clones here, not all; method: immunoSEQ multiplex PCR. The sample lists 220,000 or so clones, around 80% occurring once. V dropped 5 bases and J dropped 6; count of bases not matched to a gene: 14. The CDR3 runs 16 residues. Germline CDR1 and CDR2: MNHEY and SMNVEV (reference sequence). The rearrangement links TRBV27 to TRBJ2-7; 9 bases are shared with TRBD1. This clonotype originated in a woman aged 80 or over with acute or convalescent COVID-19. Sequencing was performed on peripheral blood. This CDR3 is CASSTKTGTGHLEQYF. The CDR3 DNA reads TGTGCCAGCAGTACCAAGACCGGGACAGGGCATCTCGAGCAGTACTTC.